This T cell receptor beta chain was recovered during a study of blood T cell repertoires in COVID-19. Only in-frame clones appear in the TCRdb table, and some are missing; sequencing was by immunoSEQ multiplex PCR. Of 200,000 to 250,000 clones detected, 65% to 85% appear once; the ten largest clones hold 6.5% to 9%. Germline V gene lookup returns CDR1 SGHTS and CDR2 YDEGEE. The CDR3 runs 12 residues. V was trimmed by 2 bases and J by 5 bases, leaving 6 bases between them. The chain combines TRBV5-8 with TRBJ2-3, with D unclear. Sequenced material: PBMCs or T cells enriched from blood (not recorded which). This TCR derives from a woman in her 40s with acute COVID-19. The CDR3 is CASSLSRDTQYF. The CDR3 region has the DNA TGTGCCAGCAGCTTATCTAGAGATACGCAGTATTTT.